One T cell receptor beta chain is described in this entry. The data were taken from a study of blood T cell repertoires in COVID-19. Study-wide context: Whether acute or convalescent, the COVID-19 samples came from the United States, Italy and Spain. T cells, B-cell-depleted T cells, or PBMCs supplied cDNA or gDNA.

The repertoire was sequenced with immunoSEQ multiplex PCR; TCRdb's copy has only in-frame clones and lacks some. The sample lists 81,000 or so clones, around 88% occurring once. V lost 2 bases to trimming and J lost 0 bases; unmatched junction nucleotides: 9. The germline CDR1 and CDR2 sequences are SGHTA and FQGNSA. The CDR3 spans 17 residues. The TCR was taken from a man between 50 and 59 years old with active COVID-19. The rearrangement joins TRBV7-2 to TRBJ1-1; the match to TRBD1 covers 7 bases. Sequencing was performed on peripheral blood. The CDR3 spells CASSLTGVGQMNTEAFF. In DNA form, the CDR3 reads TGTGCCAGCAGCTTAACAGGGGTGGGCCAAATGAACACTGAAGCTTTCTTT.